This entry lists 5 T cell receptor beta chains sequenced from one sample in a study of identical twins. TCRdb re-called the 5' RACE reads through MiXCR, storing one row per CDR3 protein. The data contain around 530,000 distinct CDR3 sequences, around 15% of them singletons. This sample also appeared in a second study, on yellow fever vaccine responses in identical twins.

Sequencing used CD4+ T cells sorted from blood. The receptors were gathered from a woman aged 18 to 35 in good health.

This chain uses TRBV6-5 with TRBJ2-3; 11 bases align to TRBD2. Germline lookup yields CDR1 MNHEY and CDR2 SVGAGI. V lost 0 bases to trimming and J lost 6 bases; unmatched junction nucleotides: 11. CDR3 length equals 18 residues. This CDR3 reads CASSYSWPSGGTGDTQYF. CDR3 nucleotide sequence: TGTGCCAGCAGTTACTCGTGGCCTAGCGGGGGGACAGGGGATACGCAGTATTTT.

The rearrangement joins TRBV5-1 to TRBJ1-4; maybe TRBD1 (6 bases). V shed 3 bases and J shed 7 bases, with 22 bases lying between them. CDR3 length equals 17 residues. Germline values: CDR1 SGHRS, CDR2 YFSETQ. Here the CDR3 reads CASSSQGFRGSGEKLFF. In DNA form, the CDR3 reads TGCGCCAGCAGCTCGCAGGGGTTTCGCGGTTCGGGTGAAAAACTGTTTTTT.

A few counts support this clonotype. This chain uses TRBV29-1 with TRBJ1-2; D remains unclear. Trimming took off 4 bases at V and 1 base at J, with 4 bases between the two ends. CDR3 size: 11 residues. Germline assignment: CDR1 SQVTM and CDR2 ANQGSEA. The CDR3 DNA is TGCAGCGTTGTTGTTAACTATGGCTACACCTTC. Translated: CSVVVNYGYTF.

This clonotype appeared many times. V and J are TRBV5-1 and TRBJ1-2; D is uncertain. CDR3 length equals 13 residues. With 3 bases removed from V and 4 bases from J, the gap between germline ends came to 10 bases. The germline V gene has CDR1 SGHRS and CDR2 YFSETQ. The CDR3 DNA sequence: TGCGCCAGCAGCTCAAACGGCGGCTATGGCTACACCTTC. Amino acids: CASSSNGGYGYTF.

This chain uses TRBV28 with TRBJ2-5; D remains unclear. Germline V gene sequence: CDR1 MDHEN, CDR2 SYDVKM. The CDR3 sequence is 12 residues long. V was trimmed by 6 bases and J by 5 bases, leaving 10 bases between them. The CDR3 loop is CASRTRGETQYF. In nucleotides, the CDR3 is TGTGCCAGCAGGACGCGAGGCGAGACCCAGTACTTC.